These T cell receptor beta chains were read from a single sample in a study of beta chain features in type 1 diabetes. The repertoire was sequenced with immunoSEQ multiplex PCR; TCRdb's copy has only in-frame clones and lacks some. The sample carries around 250,000 clones, around 15% recorded once. Sequenced input: naive CD4+ T cells from blood. The source is a man aged 25 to 40 with type 1 diabetes. CDR3s include the opening cysteine and the closing phenylalanine or tryptophan. The order of the fields is D gene, J gene, clone size, V gene, CDR3 protein, CDR3 DNA. A D gene is named only where the DNA matches it firmly. Clone size is given for some rows only: seen once, a few or many times, or a class if the clone is expanded.

TRBD1	TRBJ1-1	-	TRBV7-2	CASSIGQGRNTEAFF	TGTGCCAGCAGCATCGGACAGGGGCGAAACACTGAAGCTTTCTTT
TRBD2	TRBJ2-1	-	TRBV19	CASSIALAGGSEQFF	TGTGCCAGTAGTATAGCACTAGCGGGAGGCTCCGAGCAGTTCTTC
-	TRBJ2-1	few	TRBV2	CASSVTLSYNEQFF	TGTGCCAGCAGTGTGACTCTCTCCTACAATGAGCAGTTCTTC
-	TRBJ1-4	few	TRBV14	CASSQEFRGKLFF	TGTGCCAGCAGCCAAGAGTTCCGGGGAAAACTGTTTTTT
TRBD1	TRBJ2-7	few	TRBV18	CASSPGRGSEQYF	TGTGCCAGCTCACCGGGCAGGGGGTCCGAGCAGTACTTC
TRBD1	TRBJ2-3	few	TRBV28	CATDRGTDTQYF	TGTGCCACGGACAGGGGGACAGATACGCAGTATTTT
TRBD2	TRBJ2-3	few	TRBV15	CATSRGFSGGGDTQYF	TGTGCCACCAGCAGAGGTTTTAGCGGGGGTGGAGATACGCAGTATTTT
TRBD1	TRBJ2-7	-	TRBV18	CASSRRDRAYEQYF	TGTGCCAGCTCACGCCGGGACAGGGCCTACGAGCAGTACTTC
-	TRBJ2-7	few	TRBV9	CASSVGSGGVSSYEQYF	TGTGCCAGCAGCGTAGGATCGGGCGGGGTTAGCTCCTACGAGCAGTACTTC
-	TRBJ2-2	-	TRBV28	CASSLPQRSNTGELFF	TGTGCCAGCAGTTTACCACAGCGGTCGAACACCGGGGAGCTGTTTTTT
-	TRBJ1-2	-	TRBV15	CATSRATSYGYTF	TGTGCCACCAGCAGAGCAACAAGCTATGGCTACACCTTC
TRBD1	TRBJ1-4	-	TRBV7-9	CASSLAGTGRFEKLFF	TGTGCCAGCAGCTTAGCGGGGACAGGGCGGTTTGAAAAACTGTTTTTT
TRBD2	TRBJ2-7	few	TRBV13	CASSARTSGAYEQYF	TGTGCCAGCAGCGCTCGGACTAGCGGGGCCTACGAGCAGTACTTC
TRBD2	TRBJ2-1	-	TRBV5-1	CASSPIAGSSYNEQFF	TGCGCCAGCAGCCCTATAGCGGGGAGCTCCTACAATGAGCAGTTCTTC
-	TRBJ2-5	few	TRBV6-5	CASSSSWRGETQYF	TGTGCCAGCAGTTCGAGTTGGCGGGGAGAGACCCAGTACTTC
TRBD1	TRBJ1-1	few	TRBV15	CATSRGGTANTEAFF	TGTGCCACCAGCAGAGGGGGGACAGCAAACACTGAAGCTTTCTTT
TRBD1	TRBJ1-1	few	TRBV7-9	CASSSGYRGNTEAFF	TGTGCCAGCAGCTCCGGCTACAGGGGAAACACTGAAGCTTTCTTT
-	TRBJ1-2	-	TRBV19	CASMDTGYTF	TGTGCCAGCATGGACACCGGCTACACCTTC
-	TRBJ1-1	few	TRBV5-1	CASSLVSGGAEAFF	TGCGCCAGCAGCTTGGTTAGTGGGGGCGCTGAAGCTTTCTTT
-	TRBJ2-3	-	TRBV2	CASSMRFTDTQYF	TGTGCCAGCAGTATGCGTTTCACAGATACGCAGTATTTT
-	TRBJ1-1	-	TRBV30	CAWSREGYEAFF	TGTGCCTGGAGTCGGGAGGGTTACGAAGCTTTCTTT
-	TRBJ2-6	few	TRBV7-3	CASSEESSGANVLTF	TGTGCCAGCAGTGAGGAAAGCTCTGGGGCCAACGTCCTGACTTTC
TRBD2	TRBJ2-7	-	TRBV28	CASSTSSGPYEQYF	TGTGCCAGCAGTACTTCTAGCGGTCCCTACGAGCAGTACTTC
TRBD2	TRBJ2-7	-	TRBV10-3	CAISESLAGIRRVSYEQYF	TGTGCCATCAGTGAGTCGTTAGCGGGGATAAGGAGGGTATCCTACGAGCAGTACTTC
-	TRBJ2-3	-	TRBV30	CAWSSGPWDTQYF	TGTGCCTGGAGCAGCGGTCCGTGGGATACGCAGTATTTT
-	TRBJ1-2	-	TRBV6-5	CASSWTTGANYGYTF	TGTGCCAGCAGTTGGACGACAGGTGCTAACTATGGCTACACCTTC
-	TRBJ2-7	-	TRBV18	CASSPPQGLAEQYF	TGTGCCAGCTCACCCCCGCAGGGTTTGGCCGAGCAGTACTTC
-	TRBJ1-1	few	TRBV18	CASSGGLNTEAFF	TGTGCCAGCTCAGGGGGCCTGAACACTGAAGCTTTCTTT
TRBD1	TRBJ1-5	-	TRBV30	CAWSRAQGQPQHF	TGTGCCTGGAGCCGGGCACAGGGGCAGCCCCAGCATTTT
-	TRBJ2-1	few	TRBV5-1	CASSSSGPPYNEQFF	TGCGCCAGCAGCTCCAGCGGGCCACCCTACAATGAGCAGTTCTTC
-	TRBJ2-3	few	TRBV4-3	CASSQVGGSTDTQYF	TGCGCCAGCAGCCAAGTAGGAGGTAGCACAGATACGCAGTATTTT
-	TRBJ2-7	-	TRBV6-5	CASSLDRAGYEQYF	TGTGCCAGCAGTCTCGACAGAGCTGGTTACGAGCAGTACTTC